Sequencing of this TCR beta chain was carried out in a study of metastatic and nonmetastatic thyroid tumors. Study information: For malignant and benign thyroid patients, tumor or nodule tissue and blood were the sources whose repertoires were compared. Study results and limitations: According to reports, the diversity of TCR beta was significantly higher in malignant thyroid tumors than in benign nodules, and this held in both blood and tumor samples.

Remarks on this clone: Antigen: not known. A single base separates this from a much larger clone, so it may be a read error. Other DNA sequences of this sample code for an identical CDR3.

As processed by the authors: The distant-metastasis classifier for papillary thyroid cancer was built from CDR3 differences across clinicopathological groups. TCRdb re-analyzed the PCR reads using MiXCR. The V and J calls here are based on TCRdb, not the publication. The sample contains fewer than 100,000 clones, 15% of which appear only once. The V and J ends lost 3 bases and 1 base respectively, with 10 bases between them. CDR3 length: 14 amino acids. Germline CDR1 reads SGHDT; CDR2 reads YYEEEE. Every patient was untreated before thyroid surgery. This receptor was identified in a female donor with papillary thyroid cancer or a benign thyroid nodule (not recorded which). Some clones in this sample may be carry-over from other donors' samples. The chain joins TRBV5-6 to TRBJ1-2; D is possibly TRBD1 (5 bases). Sequenced material: blood. In DNA, the CDR3 is TGTGCCAGCAGCTCTGGACACCTTAACTATGGCTACACCTTC. It codes for CASSSGHLNYGYTF.